These T cell receptor beta chains were read from a single sample in a study of neurological immune-mediated disorders. MiXCR, applied by TCRdb to the 5' RACE reads, yields one record per CDR3 protein. The sample lists around 100,000 distinct CDR3 sequences, less than 14% seen once, with approximately 3.1% in the top ten. What was sequenced was PBMCs. The source is a female donor with HTLV-1-associated myelopathy (HAM/TSP). Each CDR3 is given with its conserved first and last residue. The D gene is left open where the match is weak.

v_gene: TRBV5-1
j_gene: TRBJ2-7
d_gene: TRBD1
CDR3aa: CASSSGPDREQYF

v_gene: TRBV5-1
j_gene: TRBJ2-7
d_gene: -
CDR3aa: CASSLEGRSYEQYF

v_gene: TRBV20-1
j_gene: TRBJ2-1
d_gene: -
CDR3aa: CSAGTFSSYNEQFF

v_gene: TRBV5-1
j_gene: TRBJ2-7
d_gene: TRBD2
CDR3aa: CASSYWTSGEGEQYF

v_gene: TRBV28
j_gene: TRBJ2-7
d_gene: -
CDR3aa: CASSLRVSYEQYF

v_gene: TRBV29-1
j_gene: TRBJ2-2
d_gene: -
CDR3aa: CSVVFAPANTGELFF

v_gene: TRBV6-6
j_gene: TRBJ2-7
d_gene: TRBD1
CDR3aa: CATIRPGKGQSYEQYF

v_gene: TRBV11-2
j_gene: TRBJ2-7
d_gene: -
CDR3aa: CASSLGLGAYEQYF

v_gene: TRBV7-9
j_gene: TRBJ2-2
d_gene: -
CDR3aa: CASSRAGGPNTGELFF

v_gene: TRBV20-1
j_gene: TRBJ2-1
d_gene: TRBD2
CDR3aa: CSASGLAGTNEQFF

v_gene: TRBV25-1
j_gene: TRBJ2-5
d_gene: -
CDR3aa: CASSEGRQETQYF

v_gene: TRBV20-1
j_gene: TRBJ2-1
d_gene: -
CDR3aa: CSAIPQSRLDEQFF

v_gene: TRBV9
j_gene: TRBJ2-1
d_gene: -
CDR3aa: CASSVDVGQGRGEQFF

v_gene: TRBV5-1
j_gene: TRBJ2-7
d_gene: TRBD1
CDR3aa: CASSEGTGAYEQYF

v_gene: TRBV4-1
j_gene: TRBJ1-6
d_gene: -
CDR3aa: CASSPKGSFNSPLHF

v_gene: TRBV5-1
j_gene: TRBJ2-7
d_gene: -
CDR3aa: CASSLGRGDEQYF

v_gene: TRBV10-3
j_gene: TRBJ2-5
d_gene: -
CDR3aa: CATGMGGQETQYF

v_gene: TRBV6-5
j_gene: TRBJ1-2
d_gene: -
CDR3aa: CASSGFKDYGYTF

v_gene: TRBV6-5
j_gene: TRBJ2-2
d_gene: -
CDR3aa: CASSYSGPPGELFF

v_gene: TRBV5-1
j_gene: TRBJ2-2
d_gene: -
CDR3aa: CASSLDDKPRLNTGELFF

v_gene: TRBV6-5
j_gene: TRBJ2-7
d_gene: -
CDR3aa: CANSSYNSYEQYF

v_gene: TRBV27
j_gene: TRBJ2-7
d_gene: -
CDR3aa: CASTSTAAGTYEQYF

v_gene: TRBV2
j_gene: TRBJ2-3
d_gene: TRBD2
CDR3aa: CASIRLAGGPGTDTQYF

v_gene: TRBV29-1
j_gene: TRBJ2-3
d_gene: -
CDR3aa: CIGRITDTQYF

v_gene: TRBV3-1
j_gene: TRBJ1-2
d_gene: TRBD1
CDR3aa: CASSQDPDRGHGYTF

v_gene: TRBV28
j_gene: TRBJ2-7
d_gene: -
CDR3aa: CASSLYPGISYEQYF

v_gene: TRBV5-1
j_gene: TRBJ1-2
d_gene: -
CDR3aa: CASSLEGDSNYGYTF

v_gene: TRBV3-1
j_gene: TRBJ1-1
d_gene: -
CDR3aa: CASSQTAYTEAFF

v_gene: TRBV5-1
j_gene: TRBJ2-1
d_gene: -
CDR3aa: CASSLGITDTQFF

v_gene: TRBV20-1
j_gene: TRBJ2-7
d_gene: -
CDR3aa: CSIQGLGGVYEQYF

v_gene: TRBV20-1
j_gene: TRBJ2-1
d_gene: -
CDR3aa: CSSGPYNEQFF

v_gene: TRBV18
j_gene: TRBJ2-7
d_gene: TRBD1
CDR3aa: CASSLRQGQGEQYF

v_gene: TRBV29-1
j_gene: TRBJ2-3
d_gene: -
CDR3aa: CSADPYNTDTQYF

v_gene: TRBV5-1
j_gene: TRBJ1-2
d_gene: -
CDR3aa: CASSLATVNYGYTF

v_gene: TRBV29-1
j_gene: TRBJ2-3
d_gene: -
CDR3aa: CSVDQRTHTQYF

v_gene: TRBV20-1
j_gene: TRBJ1-5
d_gene: -
CDR3aa: CSARADNNQPQHF